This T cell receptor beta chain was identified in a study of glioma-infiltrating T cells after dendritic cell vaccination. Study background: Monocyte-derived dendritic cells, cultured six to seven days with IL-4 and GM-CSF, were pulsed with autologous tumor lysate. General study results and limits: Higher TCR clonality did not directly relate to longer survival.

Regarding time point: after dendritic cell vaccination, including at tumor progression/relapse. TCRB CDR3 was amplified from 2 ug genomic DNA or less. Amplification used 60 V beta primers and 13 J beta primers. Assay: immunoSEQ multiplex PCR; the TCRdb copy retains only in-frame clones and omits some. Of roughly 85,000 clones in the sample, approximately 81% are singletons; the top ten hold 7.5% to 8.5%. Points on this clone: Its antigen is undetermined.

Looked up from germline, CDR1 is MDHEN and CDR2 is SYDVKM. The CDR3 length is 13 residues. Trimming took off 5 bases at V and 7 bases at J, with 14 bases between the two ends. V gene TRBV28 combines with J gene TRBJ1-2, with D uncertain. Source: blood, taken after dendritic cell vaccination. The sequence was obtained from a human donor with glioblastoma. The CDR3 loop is CASSTQRGFGYTF. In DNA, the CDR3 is TGTGCCAGCAGTACCCAGCGTGGCTTTGGCTACACCTTC.